The 9 T cell receptor beta chains below all came from one sample that was sequenced in a study of blood T cell repertoires in COVID-19. This table comes from immunoSEQ multiplex PCR, and its TCRdb copy is limited to in-frame clones, with some not included. The table lists about 130,000 clones, roughly 80% of them singletons. What was sequenced was peripheral blood. The receptors originated from a woman aged 55-69 years with acute or convalescent COVID-19.

This clone was observed a single time. This chain connects TRBV29-1 to TRBJ1-2, with a weak D call TRBD1 (5 bases). The CDR3 is made up of 13 amino acids. Germline CDR1 and CDR2: SQVTM and ANQGSEA. V was shortened by 7 bases and J by 3 bases, with 15 bases between the two germline ends. The CDR3 DNA reads as TGCAGCGCTGCCGAGGCGGGGGACTATGGCTACACCTTC. The encoded protein is CSAAEAGDYGYTF.

The V and J genes are TRBV19 and TRBJ2-5; 15 nucleotides align to TRBD2. The V and J ends lost 1 base and 5 bases, in that order; junction bases with no gene match: 5. CDR1 and CDR2 (germline): LNHDA, SQIVND (reference sequence). CDR3 size: 17 residues. The CDR3 loop is CASSIAGLAGGRETQYF. The CDR3 nucleotides read TGTGCCAGTAGTATAGCCGGACTAGCGGGGGGGCGCGAGACCCAGTACTTC. The complete variable domain, with remaining parts taken from reference TRBV19 and TRBJ2-5, reads DGGITQSPKYLFRKEGQNVTLSCEQNLNHDAMYWYRQDPGQGLRLIYYSQIVNDFQKGDIAEGYSVSREKKESFPLTVTSAQKNPTAFYLCASSIAGLAGGRETQYFGPGTRLLVL.

V gene TRBV5-4 combines with J gene TRBJ1-2; the D is unclear. V was clipped by 4 bases and J by 5 bases, with 9 bases between them. The CDR3 sequence is 12 residues long. The germline gives CDR1 SGHNT, CDR2 YYREEE (reference sequence). The CDR3: CASSPEGYGYTF. As DNA, the CDR3 is TGTGCCAGCAGCCCGGAGGGTTATGGCTACACCTTC.

This sequence joins TRBV12-3 or TRBV12-4 and TRBJ1-1; no clear D. The V and J ends lost 1 base and 7 bases respectively, with 10 bases between them. The CDR3 length is 13 residues. CDR3 DNA sequence: TGTGCCAGCAGTTTAGGGCAGGCCTTTGAAGCTTTCTTT. It encodes CASSLGQAFEAFF.

The chain combines TRBV6-5 with TRBJ1-2, with a tentative D call TRBD1 (5 bases). Between the trimmed V and J ends, which lost 0 bases and 8 bases, there was a span of 13 bases. Germline CDR1 is MNHEY and CDR2 is SVGAGI. This CDR3 is built from 14 residues. CDR3 nucleotide sequence: TGTGCCAGCAGTTACTCGATAGGGGCGTTCGGCTACACCTTC. This sequence encodes CASSYSIGAFGYTF.

This chain uses TRBV10-1 with TRBJ2-3; 7 bases agree with TRBD1. V gave up 2 bases and J gave up 4 bases; unmatched junction bases: 3. The CDR3 has 14 amino acids. Looked up from germline, CDR1 is WNHNN and CDR2 is SYGVQD (reference sequence). The CDR3 DNA is TGCGCCAGCAGTGAGGCGACAGGGCCAGATACGCAGTATTTT. This encodes CASSEATGPDTQYF.

The rearrangement links TRBV12-1 to TRBJ1-6. TRBV12-1 is deemed a pseudogene. The CDR3 runs 15 residues. CDR3 protein: CASSSGLVVDSPLHF. The CDR3 DNA sequence: TGTGCCAGCAGCTCTGGACTGGTAGTGGATTCACCCCTCCACTTT.

The chain joins TRBV4-1 to TRBJ2-1, with 7 bases aligning to TRBD1. V lost 1 base, J lost 9 bases, and 9 bases stayed unmatched. CDR3 length: 15 amino acids. Germline CDR1 MGHRA, CDR2 YSYEKL. The CDR3 protein is CASSQGGGQVGEQFF. CDR3 DNA sequence: TGCGCCAGCAGCCAAGGAGGGGGCCAGGTAGGTGAGCAGTTCTTC.

V usage is TRBV2 and J usage is TRBJ1-6; D is uncertain. V lost 9 bases and J lost 0, with 12 bases in between. Germline V lookup: CDR1 SNHLY, CDR2 FYNNEI. CDR3 length: 15 amino acids. This chain's CDR3 is CASWTGSSYNSPLHF. Here the CDR3 DNA reads TGTGCCAGTTGGACGGGAAGCTCCTATAATTCACCCCTCCACTTT.